What follows are 22 T cell receptor beta chains derived from one specimen sequenced in a study of cytomegalovirus exposure and HLA in healthy donors. A multiplex PCR was run with 60 Vbeta primers and 13 Jbeta primers. The assay was immunoSEQ multiplex PCR, and TCRdb's table has in-frame clones only and misses some. This table has 180,000 or so clones, 82% appearing once. The sample taken for sequencing was PBMCs. The receptors here all came from a man aged 35-49 years in good health and CMV-seronegative.

This clone came up a few times. The chain couples TRBV28 to TRBJ2-7; 9 bases match TRBD2. The CDR3 has 16 amino acids. Losses at the gene ends were 3 bases for V and 1 base for J; bases not matched to a gene: 7. CDR1 and CDR2 (germline): MDHEN, SYDVKM. CDR3 in DNA: TGTGCCAGCAGTTTTCCCCTAGCGGGGACTTCCTACGAGCAGTACTTC. Its translation: CASSFPLAGTSYEQYF.

V usage is TRBV28 and J usage is TRBJ1-5; no clear D. The CDR3 totals 14 residues. Deletions cut 5 bases from V and 11 bases from J, with 19 bases between. Germline V lookup: CDR1 MDHEN, CDR2 SYDVKM. CDR3: CASSRADWGDAQHF. As DNA, the CDR3 is TGTGCCAGCAGTCGCGCGGACTGGGGTGACGCCCAGCATTTT.

The V gene is TRBV12-5, the J gene TRBJ2-5; TRBD2 might be the D (7 bases). Germline V lookup: CDR1 LGHNT, CDR2 FRNRAP. The CDR3 is 13 amino acids. Trimming removed 2 bases from V and 4 bases from J, with 8 bases in between. The CDR3, as DNA: TGTGCTAGTGGTTTGAGGGGGGGAGAGACCCAGTACTTC. Amino acids: CASGLRGGETQYF.

The chain uses TRBV9 and TRBJ1-2; no reliable D call. CDR1 and CDR2 (germline): SGDLS, YYNGEE. V shed 4 bases and J shed 2 bases, with 15 bases lying between them. The CDR3 has 15 residues. CDR3 DNA: TGTGCCAGCAGCCCCACGCTGACAAACAACTATGGCTACACCTTC. Protein product: CASSPTLTNNYGYTF.

This clone was seen just once. The gene calls are TRBV6-1 and TRBJ2-5, with 7 positions matching TRBD1. Unmatched junction bases numbered 9, after V lost 3 bases and J lost 5 bases. This CDR3 is built from 15 residues. CDR1 is MNHNS, CDR2 SASEGT, per germline. CDR3 sequence: CASSDAGDSFETQYF. CDR3 nucleotides: TGTGCCAGCAGTGATGCCGGGGACAGCTTTGAGACCCAGTACTTC.

The chain combines TRBV5-1 with TRBJ1-5; 7 positions agree with TRBD1. This CDR3 comprises 15 residues. V dropped 1 base and J dropped 0; count of bases not matched to a gene: 1. Germline lookup yields CDR1 SGHRS and CDR2 YFSETQ. The CDR3 spells CASSLTGDSNQPQHF. The DNA for the CDR3 is TGCGCCAGCAGCTTGACAGGGGATAGCAATCAGCCCCAGCATTTT.

In its sample, this clone was seen once. The V call is TRBV30, the J call TRBJ1-1, with D uncertain. The ends were cut back, 3 bases at V and 3 bases at J, with 11 bases in the middle. This CDR3 is 13 amino acids long. From germline, CDR1 is GTSNPN and CDR2 SVGIG (reference sequence). CDR3: CAWSTGRDTEAFF. The CDR3 bases are TGTGCCTGGAGCACGGGGAGAGACACTGAAGCTTTCTTT.

The chain is built from TRBV28 and TRBJ1-2; D call uncertain. The CDR3 consists of 13 residues. CDR1 is MDHEN and CDR2 is SYDVKM in the germline V gene. The ends were cut back, 8 bases at V and 3 bases at J, with 13 bases in the middle. The CDR3 sequence: CASVGGLDYGYTF. CDR3 DNA: TGTGCCAGCGTTGGCGGACTCGACTATGGCTACACCTTC.

The V call is TRBV30, the J call TRBJ2-2, with 7 bases aligning to TRBD1. The V and J ends lost 5 bases and 5 bases, in that order; junction bases with no gene match: 11. Germline CDR1 and CDR2: GTSNPN and SVGIG (reference sequence). The CDR3 extends over 15 amino acids. CDR3 bases: TGTGCCTGGCAGCTTACAGGGGTGTGGACCGGGGAGCTGTTTTTT. Its translation: CAWQLTGVWTGELFF.

This clone turned up a few times. This chain connects TRBV6-1 to TRBJ2-3, with a possible D match to TRBD2 (5 bases). The CDR3 is made up of 15 amino acids. Trimming pared 3 bases from V and 6 bases from J, leaving 16 bases between. Germline assignment: CDR1 MNHNS and CDR2 SASEGT. The CDR3 protein is CASSDTRTWRDTQYF. The CDR3 DNA follows: TGTGCCAGCAGTGACACCCGAACATGGAGGGATACGCAGTATTTT.

This clone was picked up a small number of times. The rearrangement links TRBV4-3 to TRBJ2-4; 9 bases align to TRBD1. CDR1 is LGHNA and CDR2 is YSLEER in the germline V gene. The CDR3 has 14 residues. V was pared by 4 bases and J by 6 bases, with 4 bases of the junction left unmatched. The CDR3 loop is CASSPMGQGNIQYF. The CDR3 bases are TGCGCCAGCAGCCCCATGGGACAGGGAAACATTCAGTACTTC.

This chain uses TRBV27 with TRBJ1-2; D might be TRBD1 (5 bases). The CDR3 totals 14 residues. V lost 2 bases and J lost 4, with 11 bases in between. In germline, CDR1 is MNHEY, CDR2 SMNVEV (reference sequence). The CDR3 loop reads CASSLQGAGYGYTF. In DNA form, the CDR3 reads TGTGCCAGCAGTTTACAGGGAGCGGGCTATGGCTACACCTTC.

The chain couples TRBV19 to TRBJ2-7; tentatively, D is TRBD1 (6 bases). V was shortened by 5 bases and J by 3 bases, with 11 bases between the two germline ends. The CDR3 runs 13 residues. CDR1 and CDR2 (germline): LNHDA, SQIVND (reference sequence). Here the CDR3 reads CASSRQADYEQYF. CDR3 nucleotide sequence: TGTGCCAGTAGTCGACAGGCGGACTACGAGCAGTACTTC.

This chain uses TRBV4-1 with TRBJ1-1; D is perhaps TRBD1 (6 bases). The CDR3 runs to 16 residues. The V gene lost 0 bases and the J gene lost 6 bases, with 17 bases spanning the gap. CDR1 is MGHRA and CDR2 is YSYEKL in the germline V gene. CDR3 bases: TGCGCCAGCAGCCAAGATGGCCGACAGGCATTTTCTGAAGCTTTCTTT. It yields the protein CASSQDGRQAFSEAFF.

This chain joins TRBV6-5 and TRBJ2-1; 8 bases are a match to TRBD2. The CDR3 has 14 amino acids. The germline V gene encodes CDR1 MNHEY and CDR2 SVGAGI. Trimming cost V 4 bases and J 4 bases; bases outside gene matches: 3. For the CDR3, the DNA is TGTGCCAGCAGTTTTAGCGGGACTTACAATGAGCAGTTCTTC. Its protein product is CASSFSGTYNEQFF.

The chain employs TRBV27 and TRBJ2-2; 10 nucleotides align to TRBD1. This CDR3 has 16 amino acids. V gave up 2 bases and J gave up 4 bases; unmatched junction bases: 4. From germline, CDR1 is MNHEY and CDR2 SMNVEV (reference sequence). The DNA for the CDR3 is TGTGCCAGCAGTTTAGACAGGGGGCGCATCACCGGGGAGCTGTTTTTT. This gives the protein CASSLDRGRITGELFF.

Notes on this clone: Other DNA sequences in the same sample also yield this CDR3. V and J are TRBV27 and TRBJ2-2; the D is unclear. The CDR3 runs to 16 residues. V dropped 2 bases and J dropped 0 bases, with 10 bases sitting between them. The germline CDR1 and CDR2 sequences are MNHEY and SMNVEV (reference sequence). The CDR3 DNA reads TGTGCCAGCAGTTTAAATGAACACCCGAACACCGGGGAGCTGTTTTTT. This codes for CASSLNEHPNTGELFF.

This chain joins TRBV11-3 and TRBJ2-7; a possible D gene is TRBD2 (5 bases). The CDR3 consists of 13 residues. The V end was cut by 5 bases, the J end by 12 bases, with 20 bases between. Germline V gene lookup returns CDR1 SGHNT and CDR2 YENEEA. CDR3 in amino acids: CASSTPPGKTRYF. DNA of the CDR3: TGTGCCAGCAGCACCCCCCCGGGAAAAACGAGGTACTTC.

This rearrangement joins TRBV5-1 to TRBJ2-2; D perhaps matches TRBD1 (6 bases). V was clipped by 4 bases and J by 4 bases, with 11 bases between them. Germline lookup yields CDR1 SGHRS and CDR2 YFSETQ. The CDR3 is 14 amino acids. CDR3 protein: CASSQQGGTGELFF. CDR3 sequence (DNA): TGCGCCAGCAGCCAACAGGGTGGCACCGGGGAGCTGTTTTTT.

This rearrangement joins TRBV29-1 to TRBJ2-7; a weak D match, TRBD1 (6 bases). Germline V gene sequence: CDR1 SQVTM, CDR2 ANQGSEA. The CDR3 contains 12 residues. Trimming shortened V by 2 bases and J by 6 bases, and 11 bases separated the two germline ends. The CDR3 DNA follows: TGCAGCGTTGAAACCGGACAGATCGAGCAGTACTTC. Translation gives CSVETGQIEQYF.

This chain joins TRBV5-1 and TRBJ2-7, with 9 bases that match TRBD1. Germline lookup yields CDR1 SGHRS and CDR2 YFSETQ. The CDR3 is made up of 15 amino acids. With V trimmed by 5 bases and J by 1 base, 7 bases remained unmatched. The CDR3 protein is CASRAGTGPSYEQYF. CDR3 in DNA: TGCGCCAGCAGGGCCGGGACAGGGCCTTCCTACGAGCAGTACTTC.

V usage is TRBV7-2 and J usage is TRBJ2-3; 9 nucleotides match TRBD2. The germline V gene has CDR1 SGHTA and CDR2 FQGNSA. The CDR3 extends over 15 amino acids. Losses at the gene ends were 3 bases for V and 5 bases for J; bases not matched to a gene: 6. CDR3 sequence (DNA): TGTGCCAGCAGCTTCGCGGGAGGGTATGGAGATACGCAGTATTTT. Residues: CASSFAGGYGDTQYF.